The rows below give T cell receptor beta chains drawn from one sample of a study of PD-1 blockade in classical Hodgkin lymphoma. Repertoires were generated with immunoSEQ multiplex PCR, while TCRdb's copy carries only in-frame clones and drops some. The data show some 22,000 clones, around 81% seen once. The source was peripheral blood mononuclear cells (PBMCs), collected before the second cycle of nivolumab. Receptor source: a human donor with classical Hodgkin lymphoma. The CDR3 runs from the conserved cysteine through the conserved F or W. The D gene is left open where the match is weak. Clone sizes are given selectively: once, few, many, or a class where the clone is expanded.

J gene	V gene	D gene	clone size	CDR3 DNA	CDR3 protein
TRBJ2-1	TRBV6-6	TRBD2	few	TGTGCCAGCAGTTACAGGACTAGTGCTTACAATGAGCAGTTCTTC	CASSYRTSAYNEQFF
TRBJ1-1	TRBV7-9	.	.	TGTGCCAGCAGCTTGCGAGGGAACACTGAAGCTTTCTTT	CASSLRGNTEAFF
TRBJ1-5	TRBV19	.	.	TGTGCCAGTAGTATAGAGGGAGGGTTTTTTCAGCCCCAGCATTTT	CASSIEGGFFQPQHF
TRBJ2-7	TRBV5-1	TRBD2	medium-sized	TGCGCCAGCAGCCCGGGACTAGCGGGAGCCTACGAGCAGTACTTC	CASSPGLAGAYEQYF
TRBJ2-7	TRBV5-1	TRBD2	.	TGCGCCAGCAGCTGGACTAGCAACCACGAGCAGTACTTC	CASSWTSNHEQYF
TRBJ1-1	TRBV6-5	TRBD1	.	TGTGCCAGCAGTCGGGACAGGGATGTCTCTGAAGCTTTCTTT	CASSRDRDVSEAFF
TRBJ2-2	TRBV18	.	.	TGTGCCAGCTCACCACCGCCACTGAACACCGGGGAGCTGTTTTTT	CASSPPPLNTGELFF
TRBJ2-5	TRBV29-1	.	.	TGCAGCGTGCGACCAGGGACGGAGACCCAGTACTTC	CSVRPGTETQYF
TRBJ2-5	TRBV11-2	.	.	TGTGCCAGCAGCTTAGATATAAGGGGGAGAACGGGGGAGACCCAGTACTTC	CASSLDIRGRTGETQYF
TRBJ1-2	TRBV5-4	.	.	TGTGCCAGCAGCCGCGGGACCGACTTCTATGGCTACACCTTC	CASSRGTDFYGYTF
TRBJ2-5	TRBV7-8	.	.	TGTGCCAGCAGCTTAGGAAGTTACCTAGGCGGGGAGACCCAGTACTTC	CASSLGSYLGGETQYF
TRBJ2-4	TRBV6-5	.	.	TGTGCCAGCTACCAGGGTAACATTCAGTACTTC	CASYQGNIQYF
TRBJ2-2	TRBV7-2	TRBD1	.	TGTGCCAGCAGCCTATGGACAGGGGAGAACACCGGGGAGCTGTTTTTT	CASSLWTGENTGELFF
TRBJ1-5	TRBV7-2	.	few	TGTGCCAGCAGCTTATACCCGCAGCCCCAGCATTTT	CASSLYPQPQHF
TRBJ1-2	TRBV7-2	.	.	TGTGCCAGCAGCCCGCGTAACGGTGGCTACACCTTC	CASSPRNGGYTF
TRBJ2-5	TRBV9	TRBD1	once	TGTGCCAGCAGCACAGGGGTAGGGGGCTGGGAGACCCAGTACTTC	CASSTGVGGWETQYF
TRBJ1-1	TRBV7-2	.	.	TGTGCCAGCAGCTTAGCGGCGAACACTGAAGCTTTCTTT	CASSLAANTEAFF
TRBJ2-5	TRBV2	.	.	TGTGCCAGCAGTGAACAGGCGACCCAGTACTTC	CASSEQATQYF
TRBJ2-2	TRBV7-3	TRBD2	few	TGTGCCAGCAGCTTATTGACGGGAGGGGGCACCGGGGAGCTGTTTTTT	CASSLLTGGGTGELFF
TRBJ1-2	TRBV5-1	TRBD1	.	TGCGCCAGCAGCTTGAAATTGGGACAGGGTCTCAACACCTTC	CASSLKLGQGLNTF
TRBJ2-7	TRBV10-3	.	.	TGTGCCATCAGTGACAGGGCCTACGAGCAGTACTTC	CAISDRAYEQYF
TRBJ1-1	TRBV5-3	.	once	TGTGCCAGAAGCCTGGAAAAGGGGCTAAGGACTGAAGCTTTCTTT	CARSLEKGLRTEAFF
TRBJ1-2	TRBV6-1	.	.	TGTGCCAGCAGTGAAATGGCAGCGAGTTATGGCTACACCTTC	CASSEMAASYGYTF
TRBJ2-5	TRBV19	TRBD2	.	TGTGCCAGTAGTCGTCCTAGCGGGAGTTCTGAGACCCAGTACTTC	CASSRPSGSSETQYF
TRBJ2-7	TRBV6-1	.	.	TGTGCCAGCAGTGAAATAAAGGGCGGCGAGCAGTACTTC	CASSEIKGGEQYF
TRBJ2-1	TRBV27	TRBD1	.	TGTGCCAGCAGTCCGCTGACAGGGACGGGCTACAATGAGCAGTTCTTC	CASSPLTGTGYNEQFF
TRBJ2-7	TRBV4-1	.	.	TGCGCCAGCAGCCCCCTGGGGGGGGGCTGGTCCTACGAGCAGTACTTC	CASSPLGGGWSYEQYF
TRBJ2-5	TRBV5-1	TRBD2	.	TGCGCCAGCAGCCCGAGGACTAGCGGGGGAGTAGAGACCCAGTACTTC	CASSPRTSGGVETQYF
TRBJ2-1	TRBV7-3	.	.	TGTGCCAGCAGCTTAAGGGCAGGGGACTACAATGAGCAGTTCTTC	CASSLRAGDYNEQFF
TRBJ1-2	TRBV2	.	.	TGTGCCAGCAGCCCACGAGGGGGGAGAGCTAACTATGGCTACACCTTC	CASSPRGGRANYGYTF
TRBJ2-1	TRBV19	.	.	TGTGCCAGTAGTAGGTACAACAATGAGCAGTTCTTC	CASSRYNNEQFF
TRBJ1-1	TRBV5-1	.	.	TGCGCCAGCAGCCTCATTCAGGGGCGGAACACTGAAGCTTTCTTT	CASSLIQGRNTEAFF
TRBJ2-6	TRBV5-6	.	.	TGTGCCAGCAGCTTTAGGACACTAATTAACTCTGGGGCCAACGTCCTGACTTTC	CASSFRTLINSGANVLTF